This record covers a single T cell receptor beta chain. Its antigen is still unknown. This CDR3 is built from 14 residues. Between the trimmed V and J ends, which lost 1 base and 2 bases, there was a span of 8 bases. CDR1 and CDR2 from the germline V gene are LNHNV and YYDKDF (reference sequence). This sample was included in a study of T cells in Graves' hyperthyroidism and ophthalmopathy. Study outcomes and limitations: In blood, most of the thyroid clonotypes expanded above 0.001 were also present. Patients with ophthalmopathy were separated from those with stable hyperthyroidism by a 13 V-J model.

TCR beta CDR3 regions were amplified from RNA. The TCR CDR3 was amplified in a first-round RT-PCR using the HTBI primer set. TCRdb redid the calling of the multiplex PCR reads with MiXCR, one entry per CDR3 protein. Here the sample spans 550,000 to 700,000 distinct CDR3 sequences, roughly 14% being singletons. Criteria for exclusion of patients were uncontrolled infection, other autoimmune disease, pregnancy or lactation. From 9 to 10 ml of fresh peripheral blood, PBMCs were isolated. The sequencing input was blood. The receptor comes from a woman aged 40-49 years with Graves' ophthalmopathy. The V and J genes are TRBV15 and TRBJ1-1; no clear D gene. CDR3 nucleotides: TGTGCCACCAGCAGAGTAACAGTCAACACTGAAGCTTTCTTT. Encoded protein: CATSRVTVNTEAFF.